This record looks at one TCR beta chain sequence and its context. Via MiXCR, TCRdb re-called the 5' RACE reads, giving one row per CDR3 protein. The sample yields about 340,000 distinct CDR3 sequences, 9% seen once. Losses at the gene ends were 6 bases for V and 5 bases for J; bases not matched to a gene: 8. CDR3 size: 15 residues. Germline V lookup: CDR1 MNHEY, CDR2 SVGAGI. The data were obtained in a study of identical twins. The sample comprised naive T cells sorted from blood. This sequence originates from a woman between 50 and 59 years old in good health. This sequence joins TRBV6-5 and TRBJ2-2; 8 nucleotides match TRBD2. CDR3 amino acids: CASSLPSGLTGELFF. CDR3 coding DNA: TGTGCCAGCAGCTTGCCTAGCGGGCTTACCGGGGAGCTGTTTTTT.